Shown below are 12 T cell receptor beta chains from a single sample sequenced in a study of blood T cell repertoires in COVID-19. Clones were sequenced by immunoSEQ multiplex PCR, and TCRdb holds only the in-frame ones, with some missing. The table has about 410,000 clones, around 89% seen once. Sequenced sample: peripheral blood. Receptors were obtained from a woman in her forties with COVID-19, enrolled during active disease.

The chain is built from TRBV20-1 and TRBJ1-1; tentative D call: TRBD1 (6 bases). Trimming left V 6 bases short and J 6 bases short, with 11 bases between. Germline CDR1 is DFQATT and CDR2 is SNEGSKA (reference sequence). CDR3 length equals 11 residues. This CDR3 reads CSATGGPEAFF. For the CDR3, the DNA is TGCAGTGCCACCGGGGGGCCTGAAGCTTTCTTT.

The rearrangement uses TRBV4-1 and TRBJ2-5; D might be TRBD2 (5 bases). Trimming cost V 2 bases and J 0 bases, with 13 bases left between them. The CDR3 extends over 16 amino acids. Germline CDR1 reads MGHRA; CDR2 reads YSYEKL. The CDR3 is CASSQTFQRYQETQYF. The CDR3 nucleotides are TGCGCCAGCAGCCAAACATTCCAGCGGTACCAAGAGACCCAGTACTTC.

The V and J genes are TRBV28 and TRBJ2-1; a possible D gene is TRBD1 (5 bases). This CDR3 comprises 13 residues. V lost 5 bases and J lost 10, with 15 bases in between. Germline-derived CDR1 and CDR2 are MDHEN and SYDVKM. In nucleotides, the CDR3 is TGTGCCAGCAGTATAAAGGACATCCCAGAGCAGTTCTTC. Its protein product is CASSIKDIPEQFF.

The V gene is TRBV2, the J gene TRBJ1-3; D uncertain. Germline loops: CDR1 SNHLY, CDR2 FYNNEI. V was pared by 3 bases and J by 0 bases, with 9 bases between. CDR3 length equals 15 residues. The CDR3 protein is CASSDTRYSGNTIYF. The CDR3 bases are TGTGCCAGCAGTGATACACGTTACTCTGGAAACACCATATATTTT. Drawing the rest from reference TRBV2 and TRBJ1-3, the complete variable domain is EPEVTQTPSHQVTQMGQEVILRCVPISNHLYFYWYRQILGQKVEFLVSFYNNEISEKSEIFDDQFSVERPDGSNFTLKIRSTKLEDSAMYFCASSDTRYSGNTIYFGEGSWLTVV.

The sample holds one count of this clone. J is TRBJ2-3 and V is TRBV7-3, with 9 bases aligning to TRBD2. Per germline, CDR1 SGHTA and CDR2 FQGTGA. Unmatched junction bases numbered 14, after V lost 5 bases and J lost 5 bases. CDR3 size: 17 residues. Here the CDR3 reads CASSPSLAGAGEDTQYF. The CDR3 DNA reads TGTGCCAGCAGCCCGTCATTAGCGGGAGCCGGGGAAGATACGCAGTATTTT. The variable domain in full, with the rest retrieved from reference TRBV7-3 and TRBJ2-3, is GAGVSQTPSNKVTEKGKYVELRCDPISGHTALYWYRQSLGQGPEFLIYFQGTGAADDSGLPNDRFFAVRPEGSVSTLKIQRTERGDSAVYLCASSPSLAGAGEDTQYFGPGTRLTVL.

This chain connects TRBV7-8 to TRBJ2-7; tentative D call: TRBD1 (5 bases). CDR3 length: 14 amino acids. Trimming pared 1 base from V and 3 bases from J, leaving 10 bases between. CDR1 and CDR2 from the germline V gene are SGHVS and FQNEAQ. The CDR3 nucleotides are TGTGCCAGCAGCTTAGTAAAGGGGAACTACGAGCAGTACTTC. Amino acid sequence: CASSLVKGNYEQYF.

V is TRBV18 and J is TRBJ1-2; 7 bases align to TRBD1. Trimming removed 3 bases from V and 7 bases from J; junction bases left unmatched: 14. The CDR3 sequence is 16 residues long. Per the germline V gene, CDR1 is KGHSH and CDR2 is LQKENI. The CDR3 nucleotides are TGTGCCAGCTCACCGTCGACCGGGACAGAGAGTCTTGGCTACACCTTC. Translating it yields CASSPSTGTESLGYTF.

V is TRBV11-2 and J is TRBJ2-1; 12 positions agree with TRBD2. Looked up from germline, CDR1 is SGHAT and CDR2 is FQNNGV. The J segment lost 1 base and the V segment lost 5 bases, leaving 6 bases of the junction unmatched. CDR3 length: 17 amino acids. The CDR3 nucleotides are TGTGCCAGCAGCGATACTAGCGGGGGGTATTCCTACAATGAGCAGTTCTTC. It is translated as CASSDTSGGYSYNEQFF.

The chain employs TRBV19 and TRBJ1-5; D is unresolved. Deletions cut 1 base from V and 7 bases from J, with 8 bases between. The CDR3 runs to 13 residues. The germline V gene has CDR1 LNHDA and CDR2 SQIVND (reference sequence). The CDR3 region has the DNA TGTGCCAGTAGTATAGGAGGGAAACAGCCCCAGCATTTT. Its translation: CASSIGGKQPQHF.

The chain couples TRBV5-6 to TRBJ2-4, with D possibly TRBD1 on 5 matching bases. The CDR3 totals 15 residues. CDR1 is SGHDT and CDR2 is YYEEEE in the germline V gene. V lost 5 bases and J lost 8, with 20 bases in between. The CDR3 DNA reads as TGTGCCAGCAGTTGGGTCCAGGGCAGGAAGGACATTCAGTACTTC. Translated, it gives CASSWVQGRKDIQYF.

This chain links TRBV20-1 with TRBJ1-5; TRBD1 aligns across 9 bases. Germline CDR1 is DFQATT and CDR2 is SNEGSKA (reference sequence). Germline trimming cut 3 bases from V and 4 bases from J; bases unmatched to any gene: 7. The CDR3 length is 15 residues. DNA of the CDR3: TGCAGTGCTAGTATCCCCGGGACAGGGAATCAGCCCCAGCATTTT. Translated: CSASIPGTGNQPQHF.

The chain has TRBV24-1 and TRBJ2-5, with D maybe TRBD1 (5 bases). V lost 4 bases and J 7 bases, leaving 9 bases between the germline ends. This CDR3 comprises 12 residues. The germline gives CDR1 KGHDR, CDR2 SFDVKD. DNA for the CDR3: TGTGCCACCAGTGACGGACATGGGACCCAGTACTTC. It codes for CATSDGHGTQYF.